The 30 T cell receptor beta chains below all came from one sample that was sequenced in a study of OX40 agonist ivuxolimab in advanced cancers. Assay used: immunoSEQ multiplex PCR; TCRdb lists only in-frame clones, some missing. The sample yields roughly 100,000 clones, 80% to 90% seen once. The material was CD4+ or CD8+ T cells sorted from blood, obtained in a trial of the OX40 agonist ivuxolimab. These receptors were collected from an adult with an advanced solid tumor such as melanoma, head and neck, liver or kidney cancer.

J is TRBJ1-6 and V is TRBV13, with a tentative D call TRBD1 (5 bases). The V gene's germline CDR1 is PRHDT and CDR2 FYEKMQ (reference sequence). This CDR3 is 16 amino acids long. The V end lost 3 bases, the J end lost 5 bases, and 14 bases lay between the germline ends. DNA of the CDR3: TGTGCCAGCAGCTTCCGGGGCCCCTCTAATAATTCACCCCTCCACTTT. It codes for CASSFRGPSNNSPLHF.

This sequence joins TRBV29-1 and TRBJ2-2, with D unresolved. The CDR3 spans 12 residues. The V end lost 4 bases, the J end lost 2 bases, and 5 bases lay between the germline ends. Per germline, CDR1 SQVTM and CDR2 ANQGSEA. The CDR3: CSVGPNTGELFF. The CDR3 bases are TGCAGCGTTGGCCCAAACACCGGGGAGCTGTTTTTT.

The gene calls are TRBV5-4 and TRBJ2-2; D is ambiguous. V lost 4 bases and J 5 bases, leaving 9 bases between the germline ends. The CDR3 totals 13 residues. Per the germline V gene, CDR1 is SGHNT and CDR2 is YYREEE (reference sequence). The CDR3 reads CASSPLWTGELFF. As DNA, the CDR3 is TGTGCCAGCAGCCCCCTATGGACCGGGGAGCTGTTTTTT.

This chain uses TRBV28 with TRBJ1-4; D perhaps matches TRBD1 (6 bases). The CDR3 is 15 amino acids. The germline V and J ends were trimmed by 5 bases and 5 bases, with 15 bases remaining between them. CDR1 MDHEN and CDR2 SYDVKM come from the germline V gene. Here the CDR3 reads CASSTEGGGNEKLFF. In DNA form, the CDR3 reads TGTGCCAGCAGTACCGAGGGGGGAGGAAATGAAAAACTGTTTTTT.

The chain joins TRBV7-3 to TRBJ2-2; the D gene is possibly TRBD2 (6 bases). Looked up from germline, CDR1 is SGHTA and CDR2 is FQGTGA. The CDR3 contains 17 residues. The V end lost 1 base, the J end lost 4 bases, and 16 bases lay between the germline ends. The CDR3 sequence: CASSLISGGGLTGELFF. The CDR3 DNA reads as TGTGCCAGCAGCTTAATCTCGGGTGGGGGACTCACCGGGGAGCTGTTTTTT.

The J gene is TRBJ1-5, the V gene TRBV19; TRBD1 might be the D (5 bases). This CDR3 comprises 15 residues. Germline CDR1 is LNHDA and CDR2 is SQIVND (reference sequence). V was pared by 5 bases and J by 7 bases, with 18 bases between. CDR3 coding DNA: TGTGCCAGTAGTTTTGAGGGTGGGACTTTACAGCCCCAGCATTTT. Protein: CASSFEGGTLQPQHF.

The chain couples TRBV5-1 to TRBJ1-1; maybe TRBD1 (5 bases). Trimming pared 4 bases from V and 1 base from J, leaving 11 bases between. Germline V lookup: CDR1 SGHRS, CDR2 YFSETQ. The CDR3 has 14 amino acids. The CDR3 DNA reads as TGCGCCAGCAGCCTCCAGGGAGGGAACACTGAAGCTTTCTTT. This gives the protein CASSLQGGNTEAFF.

The V call is TRBV9, the J call TRBJ2-2; 8 bases map to TRBD1. This CDR3 comprises 15 residues. Trimming at V came to 2 bases and at J to 2 bases, leaving 2 bases not matched to a gene. The germline CDR1 and CDR2 sequences are SGDLS and YYNGEE. The CDR3 loop is CASSVSGGNTGELFF. The CDR3 nucleotides read TGTGCCAGCAGCGTTTCAGGGGGCAACACCGGGGAGCTGTTTTTT.

The chain couples TRBV7-7 to TRBJ1-2; D is ambiguous. Per the germline V gene, CDR1 is SSHAT and CDR2 is FNYEAQ (reference sequence). The CDR3 spans 15 residues. Deletions cut 5 bases from V and 8 bases from J, with 21 bases between. DNA for the CDR3: TGTGCCAGCAGCCCCCTAGGACTGCCCGACGAGGGCTACACCTTC. Translated, it gives CASSPLGLPDEGYTF.

This clone was seen just once. The DNA for the CDR3 is TGTGCCAGCACGGCGGGGGAGTACAATGAGCAGTTCTTC. Its protein is CASTAGEYNEQFF. The rearrangement links TRBV28 to TRBJ2-1; the match to TRBD2 covers 7 bases. Germline V lookup: CDR1 MDHEN, CDR2 SYDVKM. V lost 7 bases to trimming and J lost 4 bases; unmatched junction nucleotides: 4. This CDR3 is 13 amino acids long.

The chain links TRBV19 to TRBJ2-7; D assignment may be TRBD1 or TRBD2 (5 bases each). The V end was cut by 4 bases, the J end by 4 bases, with 17 bases between. The CDR3 spans 15 residues. CDR1 and CDR2 from the germline V gene are LNHDA and SQIVND (reference sequence). CDR3 in DNA: TGTGCCAGTAGTAACAGCAAAGGGGACCCTTACGAGCAGTACTTC. It is translated as CASSNSKGDPYEQYF.

The CDR3 DNA follows: TGTGCCAGCACTTCAGGGGGCGTAGACTATGGCTACACCTTC. This gives the protein CASTSGGVDYGYTF. The rearrangement uses TRBV28 and TRBJ1-2, with TRBD1 identical over 8 bases. There are 14 residues in the CDR3. CDR1 and CDR2 from the germline V gene are MDHEN and SYDVKM. V was clipped by 7 bases and J by 3 bases; unmatched bases: 7.

The V call is TRBV9, the J call TRBJ2-2; a weak D match, TRBD1 (5 bases). Trimming pared 3 bases from V and 4 bases from J, leaving 13 bases between. The length of the CDR3 is 15 residues. Germline CDR1 and CDR2: SGDLS and YYNGEE. CDR3 sequence (DNA): TGTGCCAGCAGCGAAACAGGTCAATCCACCGGGGAGCTGTTTTTT. It codes for CASSETGQSTGELFF.

In its sample, this clone was seen once. The chain is built from TRBV10-3 and TRBJ2-3; D is uncertain. Trimming stripped 5 bases from V and 2 bases from J, with 5 bases between. The CDR3 has 12 residues. Germline assignment: CDR1 ENHRY and CDR2 SYGVKD. CDR3 loop: CAISRATDTQYF. In DNA form, the CDR3 reads TGTGCCATCAGTAGGGCCACAGATACGCAGTATTTT.

This chain links TRBV7-2 with TRBJ2-5; D remains unclear. Germline CDR1 reads SGHTA; CDR2 reads FQGNSA. Between the trimmed V and J ends, which lost 5 bases and 2 bases, there was a span of 18 bases. The CDR3 runs to 16 residues. CDR3: CASSRPTRVKQETQYF. For the CDR3, the DNA is TGTGCCAGCAGCCGACCCACCCGGGTTAAGCAAGAGACCCAGTACTTC.

V is TRBV18 and J is TRBJ1-1; 7 nucleotides agree with TRBD1. The junction had 8 bases not matched to a gene; V was cut back by 5 bases and J by 5 bases. The CDR3 contains 14 residues. Germline V lookup: CDR1 KGHSH, CDR2 LQKENI. The chain's CDR3 is CASSSQGDWTEAFF. CDR3 sequence (DNA): TGTGCCAGCTCATCCCAGGGGGATTGGACTGAAGCTTTCTTT.

This chain connects TRBV4-2 to TRBJ1-4; D not resolved. CDR1 LGHNA and CDR2 YNFKEQ come from the germline V gene. The CDR3 runs to 16 residues. With 0 bases removed from V and 0 bases from J, the gap between germline ends came to 8 bases. The CDR3 DNA follows: TGTGCCAGCAGCCAAGATCTGGCAGCAACTAATGAAAAACTGTTTTTT. Its protein product is CASSQDLAATNEKLFF.

This clone was found a few times. The genes are TRBV27 and TRBJ2-2; TRBD1 agrees at 10 bases. The CDR3 loop spans 16 amino acids. Germline V gene sequence: CDR1 MNHEY, CDR2 SMNVEV (reference sequence). V dropped 4 bases and J dropped 3; count of bases not matched to a gene: 5. In DNA form, the CDR3 reads TGTGCCAGCAGTTCGACAGGGGGCTCATACACCGGGGAGCTGTTTTTT. It is translated as CASSSTGGSYTGELFF.

J is TRBJ2-3 and V is TRBV7-9, with 13 bases fitting TRBD2. The junction had 7 bases not matched to a gene; V was cut back by 4 bases and J by 6 bases. CDR3 length equals 16 residues. CDR1 is SEHNR, CDR2 FQNEAQ, per germline (reference sequence). For the CDR3, the DNA is TGTGCCAGCAGCTCTACTAGCGGGGGGGCCTTTGATACGCAGTATTTT. It yields the protein CASSSTSGGAFDTQYF.

The rearrangement links TRBV12-5 to TRBJ2-7; no firm D call. This CDR3 is built from 14 residues. Trimming took off 1 base at V and 0 bases at J, with 7 bases between the two ends. Germline CDR1 reads LGHNT; CDR2 reads FRNRAP. For the CDR3, the DNA is TGTGCTAGTGGTTTGGCCATCCCCTCCTACGAGCAGTACTTC. Protein: CASGLAIPSYEQYF.

This clone was recorded only once. V and J are TRBV10-1 and TRBJ2-1; 10 bases fit TRBD1. The CDR3 runs to 15 residues. The junction had 8 bases not matched to a gene; V was cut back by 4 bases and J by 8 bases. Per germline, CDR1 WNHNN and CDR2 SYGVQD (reference sequence). The CDR3 DNA is TGCGCCAGCAGTGGGGTGACAGGGGGCGGCGATGAGCAGTTCTTC. Translating it yields CASSGVTGGGDEQFF.

The CDR3 loop is CASSFEGGYGYTF. As DNA, the CDR3 is TGTGCCAGCAGCTTTGAAGGTGGCTATGGCTACACCTTC. This sequence joins TRBV5-5 and TRBJ1-2; D gene unclear. Per the germline V gene, CDR1 is SGHKS and CDR2 is YYEKEE (reference sequence). Trimming took 2 bases from V and 4 from J, leaving 9 bases between them. This CDR3 spans 13 amino acids. The full variable domain, rest sourced from reference TRBV5-5 and TRBJ1-2, is DAGVTQSPTHLIKTRGQQVTLRCSPISGHKSVSWYQQVLGQGPQFIFQYYEKEERGRGNFPDRFSARQFPNYSSELNVNALLLGDSALYLCASSFEGGYGYTFGSGTRLTVV.

In DNA, the CDR3 is TGTGCCAGCAGCTTGAGAGGGGATAATTCACCCCTCCACTTT. Translating it yields CASSLRGDNSPLHF. The chain couples TRBV7-3 to TRBJ1-6; D is perhaps TRBD1 (5 bases). The CDR3 contains 14 residues. The germline V gene has CDR1 SGHTA and CDR2 FQGTGA. V was clipped by 3 bases and J by 5 bases, with 8 bases between them.

The table lists this clone with a count of one. This sequence joins TRBV2 and TRBJ2-7, with D possibly being TRBD1 or TRBD2 (6 bases each). Per the germline V gene, CDR1 is SNHLY and CDR2 is FYNNEI. Trimming shortened V by 5 bases and J by 6 bases, and 20 bases separated the two germline ends. The CDR3 is 15 amino acids. The CDR3 nucleotides are TGTGCCAGCAGTCAAGGCAGCCTCAGGGGAGGCGAGCAGTACGTC. Amino acids: CASSQGSLRGGEQYV.

This clone was counted at least ten times. The rearrangement joins TRBV5-1 to TRBJ1-1, with a tentative D call TRBD1 (5 bases). Germline lookup yields CDR1 SGHRS and CDR2 YFSETQ. V dropped 5 bases and J dropped 1 base, with 15 bases sitting between them. This CDR3 spans 15 amino acids. The CDR3 DNA reads TGCGCCAGCAGGCGTTCGGGACTGCAGAACACTGAAGCTTTCTTT. Protein sequence: CASRRSGLQNTEAFF.

The CDR3 DNA sequence: TGCGCCAGCAGCCGGGGACAGGGGGCGCAGGGCACTGAAGCTTTCTTT. It codes for CASSRGQGAQGTEAFF. The rearrangement links TRBV4-1 to TRBJ1-1; TRBD1 matches at 12 bases. V lost 4 bases, J lost 4 bases, and 7 bases stayed unmatched. CDR1 is MGHRA, CDR2 YSYEKL, per germline. The CDR3 has 16 residues.

The chain joins TRBV5-5 to TRBJ2-1, with no clear D. Trimming pared 4 bases from V and 0 bases from J, leaving 11 bases between. The CDR3 runs to 15 residues. Germline V CDR1 and CDR2: SGHKS, YYEKEE (reference sequence). The CDR3 coding sequence is TGTGCCAGCAGCACCCGAGCCAGCTCCTACAATGAGCAGTTCTTC. It encodes CASSTRASSYNEQFF.

The J gene is TRBJ2-2, the V gene TRBV28; 10 positions match TRBD2. Trimming took 5 bases from V and 5 from J; bases not matched to a gene: 11. The CDR3 runs to 17 residues. Germline CDR1 and CDR2: MDHEN and SYDVKM. The CDR3 protein is CASSLASGGPLTGELFF. CDR3 sequence (DNA): TGTGCCAGCAGTCTCGCTAGCGGGGGCCCCCTTACCGGGGAGCTGTTTTTT.

The gene calls are TRBV4-1 and TRBJ2-3; 9 bases match TRBD2. The junction had 8 bases not matched to a gene; V was cut back by 2 bases and J by 2 bases. CDR3 length: 17 amino acids. The germline V gene has CDR1 MGHRA and CDR2 YSYEKL. CDR3 protein: CASSQPQGTSPTDTQYF. CDR3 in DNA: TGCGCCAGCAGCCAACCCCAGGGGACTAGCCCCACAGATACGCAGTATTTT.

The rearrangement joins TRBV19 to TRBJ2-3; D uncertain. CDR3 size: 13 residues. Germline CDR1 is LNHDA and CDR2 is SQIVND (reference sequence). V lost 6 bases to trimming and J lost 0 bases, with 7 bases between them. The CDR3 protein is CASRKASTDTQYF. CDR3 DNA sequence: TGTGCCAGTAGGAAGGCTAGCACAGATACGCAGTATTTT.